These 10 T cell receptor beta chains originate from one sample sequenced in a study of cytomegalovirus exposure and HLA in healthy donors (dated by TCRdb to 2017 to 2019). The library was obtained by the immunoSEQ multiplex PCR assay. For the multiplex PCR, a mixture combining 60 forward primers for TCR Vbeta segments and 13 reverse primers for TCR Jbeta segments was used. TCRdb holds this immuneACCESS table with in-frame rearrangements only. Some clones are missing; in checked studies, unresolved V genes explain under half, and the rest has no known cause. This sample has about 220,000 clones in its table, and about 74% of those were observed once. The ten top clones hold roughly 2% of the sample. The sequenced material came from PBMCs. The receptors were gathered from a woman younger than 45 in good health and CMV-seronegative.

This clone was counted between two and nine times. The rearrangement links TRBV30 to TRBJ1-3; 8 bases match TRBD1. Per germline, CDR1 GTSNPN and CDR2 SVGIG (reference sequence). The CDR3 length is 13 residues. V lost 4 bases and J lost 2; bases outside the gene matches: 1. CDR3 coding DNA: TGTGCCTGGACCAGGGGGCCTGGAAACACCATATATTTT. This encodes CAWTRGPGNTIYF. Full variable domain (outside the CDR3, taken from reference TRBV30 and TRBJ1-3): SQTIHQWPATLVQPVGSPLSLECTVEGTSNPNLYWYRQAAGRGLQLLFYSVGIGQISSEVPQNLSASRPQDRQFILSSKKLLLSDSGFYLCAWTRGPGNTIYFGEGSWLTVV.

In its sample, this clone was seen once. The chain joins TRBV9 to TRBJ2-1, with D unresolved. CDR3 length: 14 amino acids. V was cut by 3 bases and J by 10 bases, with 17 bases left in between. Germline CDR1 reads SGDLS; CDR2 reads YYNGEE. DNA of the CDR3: TGTGCCAGCAGCGCGCCACTAAGACCCCAAGAGCAGTTCTTC. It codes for CASSAPLRPQEQFF.

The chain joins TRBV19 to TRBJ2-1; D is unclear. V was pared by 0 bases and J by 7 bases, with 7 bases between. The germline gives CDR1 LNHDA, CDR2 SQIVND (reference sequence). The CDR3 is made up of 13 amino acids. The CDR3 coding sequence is TGTGCCAGTAGTATAGATAGTGAGAATGAGCAGTTCTTC. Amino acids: CASSIDSENEQFF.

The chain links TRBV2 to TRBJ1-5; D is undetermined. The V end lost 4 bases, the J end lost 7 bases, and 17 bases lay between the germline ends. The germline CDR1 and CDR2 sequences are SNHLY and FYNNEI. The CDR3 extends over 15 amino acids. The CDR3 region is CASSALDPVSQPQHF. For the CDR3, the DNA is TGTGCCAGCAGTGCGCTAGATCCCGTTAGCCAGCCCCAGCATTTT.

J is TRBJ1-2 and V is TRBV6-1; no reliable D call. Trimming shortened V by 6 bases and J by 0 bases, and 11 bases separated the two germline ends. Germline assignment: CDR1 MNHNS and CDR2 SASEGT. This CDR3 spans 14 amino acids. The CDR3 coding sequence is TGTGCCAGCAGGGACTTACGCCCTAACTATGGCTACACCTTC. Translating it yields CASRDLRPNYGYTF.

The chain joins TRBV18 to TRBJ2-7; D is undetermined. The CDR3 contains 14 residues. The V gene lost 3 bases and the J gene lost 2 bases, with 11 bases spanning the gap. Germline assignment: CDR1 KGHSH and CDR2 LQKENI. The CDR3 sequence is CASSPQTNPYEQYF. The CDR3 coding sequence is TGTGCCAGCTCACCGCAAACAAACCCCTACGAGCAGTACTTC.

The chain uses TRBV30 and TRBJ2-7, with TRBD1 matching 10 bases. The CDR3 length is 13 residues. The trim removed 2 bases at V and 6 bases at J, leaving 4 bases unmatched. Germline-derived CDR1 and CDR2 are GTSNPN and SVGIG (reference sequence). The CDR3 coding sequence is TGTGCCTGGAGTCGGGACAGGGGTTTCGAGCAGTACTTC. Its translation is CAWSRDRGFEQYF. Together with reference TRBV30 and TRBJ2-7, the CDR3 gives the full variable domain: SQTIHQWPATLVQPVGSPLSLECTVEGTSNPNLYWYRQAAGRGLQLLFYSVGIGQISSEVPQNLSASRPQDRQFILSSKKLLLSDSGFYLCAWSRDRGFEQYFGPGTRLTVT.

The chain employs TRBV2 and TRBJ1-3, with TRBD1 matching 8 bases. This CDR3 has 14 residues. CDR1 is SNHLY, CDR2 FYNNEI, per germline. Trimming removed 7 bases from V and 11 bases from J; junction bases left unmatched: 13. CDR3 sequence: CASITRDRRSAIYF. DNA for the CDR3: TGTGCCAGCATTACCCGGGACAGGCGAAGCGCCATATATTTT.

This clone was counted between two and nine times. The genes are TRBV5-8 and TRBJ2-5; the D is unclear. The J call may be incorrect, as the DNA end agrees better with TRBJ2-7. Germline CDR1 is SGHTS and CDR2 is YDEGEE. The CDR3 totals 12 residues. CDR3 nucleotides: TGTGCCAGCAGCTTGGCCGAAGCCGAGCAGTACTTC. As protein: CASSLAEAEQYF.

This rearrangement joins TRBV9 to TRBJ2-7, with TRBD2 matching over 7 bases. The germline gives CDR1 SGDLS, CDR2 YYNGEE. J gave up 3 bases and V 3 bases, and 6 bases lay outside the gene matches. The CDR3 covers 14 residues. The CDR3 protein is CASSANPGGYEQYF. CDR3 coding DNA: TGTGCCAGCAGCGCAAACCCGGGGGGCTACGAGCAGTACTTC.